The present T cell receptor beta chain was sequenced within a study of cytomegalovirus exposure and HLA in healthy donors. General study points: A later analysis showed HLA-associated TCR beta chains outstripping equally common others in clonal expansion. A later analysis showed TCR association rates differing by HLA locus, peaking at DRB1 and lowest at HLA-C. Reportedly, cytomegalovirus status was diagnosed with high sensitivity and specificity. A previous analysis found most TCR beta V segments productive roughly 90% or roughly 30% of the time.

This clone was detected a few times. Its antigen is as yet unknown. The CDR3 spans 12 residues. Germline V lookup: CDR1 SNHLY, CDR2 FYNNEI. V lost 7 bases to trimming and J lost 6 bases, with 7 bases between them. PCR involved 60 Vbeta and 13 Jbeta primers. This table comes from immunoSEQ multiplex PCR, and its TCRdb copy is limited to in-frame clones, with some not included. The sample yields about 200,000 clones, about 76% seen once. Specimen: PBMCs. This receptor was taken from a male donor in good health and CMV-seropositive. This chain joins TRBV2 and TRBJ1-6; D is uncertain. The CDR3 is CASMWSNSPLHF. The DNA of the CDR3 is TGTGCCAGCATGTGGAGTAATTCACCCCTCCACTTT.